What follows is one T cell receptor beta chain and its context. The sample belongs to a study of type 1 regulatory T cells. About the study: An in vitro protocol generated T-allo10, a Tr1-enriched, alloantigen-specific CD4 T cell product.

This CDR3 region has 16 residues. Germline CDR1 and CDR2: DFQATT and SNEGSKA (reference sequence). The germline V and J ends were trimmed by 0 bases and 4 bases, with 17 bases remaining between them. TCRdb fed the reads into MiXCR, producing one record per CDR3 protein. The table lists about 100,000 distinct CDR3 sequences, roughly a third of them singletons. The chain combines TRBV20-1 with TRBJ2-3; D gene ambiguous. Sequenced material: CD4+ T cells, either the whole sample or a sorted fraction (not recorded which). This TCR derives from a human donor in good health. The CDR3 loop is CSARDLGDFDADTQYF. The CDR3, as DNA: TGCAGTGCTAGAGATCTTGGGGATTTCGACGCAGATACGCAGTATTTT.